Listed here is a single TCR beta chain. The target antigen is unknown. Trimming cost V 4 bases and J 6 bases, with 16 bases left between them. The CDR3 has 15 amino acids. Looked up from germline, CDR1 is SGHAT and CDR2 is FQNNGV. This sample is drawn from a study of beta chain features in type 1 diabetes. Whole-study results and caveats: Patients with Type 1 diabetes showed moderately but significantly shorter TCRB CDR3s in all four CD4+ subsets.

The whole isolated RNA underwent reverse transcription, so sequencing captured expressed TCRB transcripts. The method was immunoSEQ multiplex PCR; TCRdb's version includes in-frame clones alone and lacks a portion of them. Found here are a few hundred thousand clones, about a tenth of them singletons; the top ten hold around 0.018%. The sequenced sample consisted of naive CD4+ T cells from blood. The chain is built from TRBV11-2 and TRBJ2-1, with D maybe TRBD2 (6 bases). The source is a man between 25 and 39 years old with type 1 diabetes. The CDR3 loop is CASSSPGDGANEQFF. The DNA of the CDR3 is TGTGCCAGCAGCTCCCCGGGGGATGGGGCCAATGAGCAGTTCTTC.